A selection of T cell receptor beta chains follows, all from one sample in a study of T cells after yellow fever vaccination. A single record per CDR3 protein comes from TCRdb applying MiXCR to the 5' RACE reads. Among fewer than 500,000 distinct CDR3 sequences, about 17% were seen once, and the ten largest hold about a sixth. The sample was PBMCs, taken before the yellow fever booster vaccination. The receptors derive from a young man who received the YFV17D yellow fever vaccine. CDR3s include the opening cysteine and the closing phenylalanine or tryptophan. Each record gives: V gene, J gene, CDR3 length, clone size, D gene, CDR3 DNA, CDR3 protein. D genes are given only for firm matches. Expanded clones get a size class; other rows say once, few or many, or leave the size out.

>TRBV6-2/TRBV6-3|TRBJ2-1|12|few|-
TGTGCCAGCAGGAGGGGGTACAATGAGCAGTTCTTC
CASRRGYNEQFF
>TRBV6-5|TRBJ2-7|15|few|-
TGTGCCAGCAGGAAGGGGACACCTATGACCTACGAGCAGTACTTC
CASRKGTPMTYEQYF
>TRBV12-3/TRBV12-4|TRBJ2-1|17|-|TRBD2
TGTGCCAGCAGTCCCCGGACTAGCGGGGGAATGTACAATGAGCAGTTCTTC
CASSPRTSGGMYNEQFF
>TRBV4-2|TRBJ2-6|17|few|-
TGTGCCAGCAGCCTGGATAAACCCGGCTCTGGGGCCAACGTCCTGACTTTC
CASSLDKPGSGANVLTF
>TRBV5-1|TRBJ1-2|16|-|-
TGCGCCAGCAGCTTGGAGGCAGGGAAGGCTAACTATGGCTACACCTTC
CASSLEAGKANYGYTF
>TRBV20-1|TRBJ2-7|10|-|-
TGCAGTGCTAGGGGCAACGAGCAGTACTTC
CSARGNEQYF
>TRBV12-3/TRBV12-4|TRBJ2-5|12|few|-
TGTGCCAGCAGACACCTCCCAGAGACCCAGTACTTC
CASRHLPETQYF
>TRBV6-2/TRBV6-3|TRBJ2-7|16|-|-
TGTGCCAGCAGTTACTCAGCGCGGGCGCTGACTTTCGAGCAGTACTTC
CASSYSARALTFEQYF
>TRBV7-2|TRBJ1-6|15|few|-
TGTGCCAGCAGCTTAGTGATTGATTATAATTCACCCCTCCACTTT
CASSLVIDYNSPLHF
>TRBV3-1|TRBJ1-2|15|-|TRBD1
TGTGCCAGCAGGAAGAGGGGGCCCGGAAGCTATGGCTACACCTTC
CASRKRGPGSYGYTF
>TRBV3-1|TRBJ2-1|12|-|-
TGTGCCAGCAGCCAGGTCGGGGCGGAGCAGTTCTTC
CASSQVGAEQFF
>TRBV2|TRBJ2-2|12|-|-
TGTGCCAGCATAGGGACCTCCGGGGAGCTGTTTTTT
CASIGTSGELFF
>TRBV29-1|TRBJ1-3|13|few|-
TGCAGCGTCCAGGGGTTTTCTGGAAACACCATATATTTT
CSVQGFSGNTIYF
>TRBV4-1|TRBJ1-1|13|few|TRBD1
TGCGCCAGCAGCCAAGTGGGACAGGCGGGAGCTTTCTTT
CASSQVGQAGAFF
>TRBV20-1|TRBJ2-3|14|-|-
TGCAGTGCTAGGACAGCGGCTAGCACAGATACGCAGTATTTT
CSARTAASTDTQYF
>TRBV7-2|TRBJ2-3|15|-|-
TGTGCCAGCAGCTCCCAAGCCGGAGCGGGAGATACGCAGTATTTT
CASSSQAGAGDTQYF
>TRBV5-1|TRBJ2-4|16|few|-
TGCGCCAGCAGCTTATCGGGAATTACAATCCAAAACATTCAGTACTTC
CASSLSGITIQNIQYF
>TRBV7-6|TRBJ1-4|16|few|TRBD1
TGTGCCAGCAGCTCTCACGAGGGACAGACTAATGAAAAACTGTTTTTT
CASSSHEGQTNEKLFF
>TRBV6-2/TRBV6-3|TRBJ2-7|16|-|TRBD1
TGTGCCAGCAGTTACTCCGACCGGGACAGCGTCCACGAGCAGTACTTC
CASSYSDRDSVHEQYF
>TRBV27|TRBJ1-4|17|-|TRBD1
TGTGCCAGCAGTTCGACAGGGGGGTTCTCAACCGATGAAAAACTGTTTTTT
CASSSTGGFSTDEKLFF
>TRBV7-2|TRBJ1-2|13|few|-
TGTGCCAGCAGCTTACGTGAACAGGGTGGCTACACCTTC
CASSLREQGGYTF
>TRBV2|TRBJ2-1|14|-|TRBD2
TGTGCCACCCGAACGGGGGGGATATACAATGAGCAGTTCTTC
CATRTGGIYNEQFF
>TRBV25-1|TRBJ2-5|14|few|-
TGTGCCAGCAGTGAACCCAGGAACCAAGAGACCCAGTACTTC
CASSEPRNQETQYF
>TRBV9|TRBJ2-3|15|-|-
TGTGCCAGCAGCGTAGTGTCCTACGGGGCAGATACGCAGTATTTT
CASSVVSYGADTQYF
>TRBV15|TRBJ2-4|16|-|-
TGTGCCACCAGCGGCCGGGTGACGCCTCCCAAAAACATTCAGTACTTC
CATSGRVTPPKNIQYF
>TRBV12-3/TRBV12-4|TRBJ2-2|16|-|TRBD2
TGTGCCAGCAGGGGTAGCGGGGGGTCCTACACCGGGGAGCTGTTTTTT
CASRGSGGSYTGELFF
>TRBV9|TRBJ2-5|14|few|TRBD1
TGTGCCAGCAGCGGACAGGGGCCAAGCGAGACCCAGTACTTC
CASSGQGPSETQYF
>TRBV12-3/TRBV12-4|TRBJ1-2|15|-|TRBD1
TGTGCCAGCAGTTCCTCGGACAGGGTCGGGTATGGCTACACCTTC
CASSSSDRVGYGYTF
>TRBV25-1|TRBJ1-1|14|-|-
TGTGCCAGCACAGGGAACCGACCCCACACTGAAGCTTTCTTT
CASTGNRPHTEAFF
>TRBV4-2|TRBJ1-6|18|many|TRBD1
TGTGCCAGCAGCAAAATAGACAGGGGGCACTCCTATAATTCACCCCTCCACTTT
CASSKIDRGHSYNSPLHF
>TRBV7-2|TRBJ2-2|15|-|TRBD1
TGTGCCAGCAGCTTAGGTTACAGGGGGACCGGGGAGCTGTTTTTT
CASSLGYRGTGELFF